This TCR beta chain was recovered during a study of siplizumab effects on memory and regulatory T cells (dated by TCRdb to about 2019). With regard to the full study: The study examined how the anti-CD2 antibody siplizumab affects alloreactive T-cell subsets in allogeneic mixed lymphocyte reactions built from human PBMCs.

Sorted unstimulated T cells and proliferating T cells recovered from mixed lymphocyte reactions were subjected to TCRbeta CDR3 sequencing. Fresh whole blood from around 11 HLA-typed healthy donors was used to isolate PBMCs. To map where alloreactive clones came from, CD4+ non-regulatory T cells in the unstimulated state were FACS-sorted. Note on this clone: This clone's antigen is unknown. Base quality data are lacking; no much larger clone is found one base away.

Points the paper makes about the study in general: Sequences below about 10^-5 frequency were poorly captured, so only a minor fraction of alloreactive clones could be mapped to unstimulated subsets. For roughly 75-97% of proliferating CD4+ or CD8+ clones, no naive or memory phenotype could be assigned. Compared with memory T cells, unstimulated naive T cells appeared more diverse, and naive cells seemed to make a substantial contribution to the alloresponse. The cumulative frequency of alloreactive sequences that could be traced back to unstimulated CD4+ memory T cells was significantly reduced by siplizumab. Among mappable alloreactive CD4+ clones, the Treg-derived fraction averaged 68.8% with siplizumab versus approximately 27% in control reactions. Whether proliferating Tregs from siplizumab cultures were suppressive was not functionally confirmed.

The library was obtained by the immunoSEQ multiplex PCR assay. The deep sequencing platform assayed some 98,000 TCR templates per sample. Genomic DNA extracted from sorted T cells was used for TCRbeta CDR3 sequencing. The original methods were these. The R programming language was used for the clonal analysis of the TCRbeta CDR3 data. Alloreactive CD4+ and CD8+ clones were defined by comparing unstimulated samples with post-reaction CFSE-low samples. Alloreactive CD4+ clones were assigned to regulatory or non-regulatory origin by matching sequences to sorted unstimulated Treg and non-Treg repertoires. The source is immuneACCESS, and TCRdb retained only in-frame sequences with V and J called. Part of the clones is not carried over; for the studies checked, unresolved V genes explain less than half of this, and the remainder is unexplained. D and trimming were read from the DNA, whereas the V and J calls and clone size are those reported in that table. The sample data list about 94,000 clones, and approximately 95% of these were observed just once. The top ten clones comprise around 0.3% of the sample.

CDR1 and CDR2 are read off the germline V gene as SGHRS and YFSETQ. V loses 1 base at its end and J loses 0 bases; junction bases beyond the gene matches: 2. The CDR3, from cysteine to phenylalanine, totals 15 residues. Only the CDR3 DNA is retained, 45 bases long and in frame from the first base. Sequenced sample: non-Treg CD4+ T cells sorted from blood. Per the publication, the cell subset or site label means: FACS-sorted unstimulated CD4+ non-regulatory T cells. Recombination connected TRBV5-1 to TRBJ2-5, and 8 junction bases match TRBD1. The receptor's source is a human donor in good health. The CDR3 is CASSLTGGNQETQYF. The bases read TGCGCCAGCAGCTTGACAGGGGGTAACCAAGAGACCCAGTACTTC.